The T cell receptor (beta chain) described here comes from a study of T cells expressing NK-cell markers. Study information: Beta-chain profiling covered CD3+CD56+NKG2C+, CD3+CD56+NKG2C- and CD3+CD56-NKG2C+ sorted subsets.

The CDR3 length is 15 residues. CDR1 is SNHLY, CDR2 FYNNEI, per germline. TCRdb derives one entry per CDR3 protein from the 5' RACE reads, leaving out DNA. There are 200,000 to 300,000 distinct CDR3 sequences in the sample, with 4.2% held by the top ten. Sequencing used blood T cells: a sorted CD56 or NKG2C T cell subset, CD4+ or CD8+ T cells, or bulk PBMC T cells (not recorded which). The genes are TRBV2 and TRBJ2-1; TCRdb's D gene call, TRBD1, goes unchecked for lack of DNA. This TCR derives from a woman between 18 and 69 years old in good health. The CDR3 loop reads CASYGGGGSYNEQFF. Together with reference TRBV2 and TRBJ2-1, the CDR3 gives the full variable domain: EPEVTQTPSHQVTQMGQEVILRCVPISNHLYFYWYRQILGQKVEFLVSFYNNEISEKSEIFDDQFSVERPDGSNFTLKIRSTKLEDSAMYFCASYGGGGSYNEQFFGPGTRLTVL.